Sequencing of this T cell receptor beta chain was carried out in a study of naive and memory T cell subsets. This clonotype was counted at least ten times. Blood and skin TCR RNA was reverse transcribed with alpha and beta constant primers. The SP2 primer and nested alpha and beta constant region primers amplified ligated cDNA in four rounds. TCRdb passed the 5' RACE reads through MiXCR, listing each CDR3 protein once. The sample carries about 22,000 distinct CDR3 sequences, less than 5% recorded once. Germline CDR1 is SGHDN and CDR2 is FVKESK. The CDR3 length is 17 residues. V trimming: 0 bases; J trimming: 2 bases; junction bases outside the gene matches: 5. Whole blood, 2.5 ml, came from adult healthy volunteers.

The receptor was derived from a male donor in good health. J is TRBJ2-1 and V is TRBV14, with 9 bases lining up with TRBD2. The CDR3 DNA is TGTGCCAGCAGCCAAGATCGCGGACTAGCGACCTACAATGAGCAGTTCTTC. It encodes CASSQDRGLATYNEQFF.